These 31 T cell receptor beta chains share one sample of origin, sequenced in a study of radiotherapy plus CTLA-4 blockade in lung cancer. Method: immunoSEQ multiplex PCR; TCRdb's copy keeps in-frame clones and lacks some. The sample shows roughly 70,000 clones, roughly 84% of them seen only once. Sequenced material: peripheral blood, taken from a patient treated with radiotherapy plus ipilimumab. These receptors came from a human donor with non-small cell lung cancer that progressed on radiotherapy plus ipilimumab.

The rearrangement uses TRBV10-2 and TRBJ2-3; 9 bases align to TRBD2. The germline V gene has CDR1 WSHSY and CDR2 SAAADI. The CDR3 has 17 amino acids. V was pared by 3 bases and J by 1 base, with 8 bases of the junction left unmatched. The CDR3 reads CASSDRRLAEGTDTQYF. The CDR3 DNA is TGCGCCAGCAGTGACCGGAGACTAGCGGAAGGCACAGATACGCAGTATTTT.

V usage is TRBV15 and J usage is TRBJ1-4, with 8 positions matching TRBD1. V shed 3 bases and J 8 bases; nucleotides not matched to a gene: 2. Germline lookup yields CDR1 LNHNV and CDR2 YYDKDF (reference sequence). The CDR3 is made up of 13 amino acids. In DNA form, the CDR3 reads TGTGCCACCAGCAGTGGGACAGGCGAAAAACTGTTTTTT. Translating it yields CATSSGTGEKLFF. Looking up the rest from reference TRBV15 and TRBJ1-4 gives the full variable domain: DAMVIQNPRYQVTQFGKPVTLSCSQTLNHNVMYWYQQKSSQAPKLLFHYYDKDFNNEADTPDNFQSRRPNTSFCFLDIRSPGLGDTAMYLCATSSGTGEKLFFGSGTQLSVL.

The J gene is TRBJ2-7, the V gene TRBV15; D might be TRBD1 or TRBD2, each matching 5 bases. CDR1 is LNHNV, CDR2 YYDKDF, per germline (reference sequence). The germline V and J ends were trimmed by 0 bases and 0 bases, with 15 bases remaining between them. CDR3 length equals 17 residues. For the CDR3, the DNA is TGTGCCACCAGCAGAGATCTGAAGCGGACAAGCTCCTACGAGCAGTACTTC. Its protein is CATSRDLKRTSSYEQYF.

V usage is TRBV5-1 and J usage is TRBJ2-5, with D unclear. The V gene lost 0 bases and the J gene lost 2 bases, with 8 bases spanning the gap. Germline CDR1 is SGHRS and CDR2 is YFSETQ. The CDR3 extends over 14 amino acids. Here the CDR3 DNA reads TGCGCCAGCAGCTTGGGGGCCTCACAAGAGACCCAGTACTTC. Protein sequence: CASSLGASQETQYF.

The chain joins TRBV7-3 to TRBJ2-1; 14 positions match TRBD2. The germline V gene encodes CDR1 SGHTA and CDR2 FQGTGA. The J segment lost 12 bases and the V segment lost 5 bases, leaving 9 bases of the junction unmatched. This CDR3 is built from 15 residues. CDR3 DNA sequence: TGTGCCAGCAGCCCGGGACTAGCGGGAGTTCAGGCGCAGTTCTTC. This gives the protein CASSPGLAGVQAQFF.

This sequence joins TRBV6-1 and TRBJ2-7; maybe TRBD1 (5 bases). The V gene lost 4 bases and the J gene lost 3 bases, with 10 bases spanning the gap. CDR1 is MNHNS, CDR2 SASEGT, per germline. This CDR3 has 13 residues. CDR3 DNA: TGTGCCAGCAGTGGGTGGACAAACTACGAGCAGTACTTC. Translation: CASSGWTNYEQYF.

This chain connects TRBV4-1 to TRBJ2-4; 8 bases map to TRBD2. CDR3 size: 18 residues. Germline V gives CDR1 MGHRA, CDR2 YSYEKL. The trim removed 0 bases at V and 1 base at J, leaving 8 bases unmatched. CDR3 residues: CASSQDPSGSVAKNIQYF. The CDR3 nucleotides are TGCGCCAGCAGCCAAGATCCGAGCGGGAGCGTGGCCAAAAACATTCAGTACTTC.

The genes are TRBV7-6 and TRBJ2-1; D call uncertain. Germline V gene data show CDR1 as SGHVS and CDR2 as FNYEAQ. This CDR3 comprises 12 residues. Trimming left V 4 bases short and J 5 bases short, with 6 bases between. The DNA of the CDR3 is TGTGCCAGCAGCTGGTCAGACAATGAGCAGTTCTTC. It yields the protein CASSWSDNEQFF.

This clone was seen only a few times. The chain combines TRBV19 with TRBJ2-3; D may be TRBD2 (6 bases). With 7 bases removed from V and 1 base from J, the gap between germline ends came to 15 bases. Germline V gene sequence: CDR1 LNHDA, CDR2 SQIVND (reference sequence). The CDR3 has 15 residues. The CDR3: CASNPWGDGTDTQYF. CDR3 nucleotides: TGTGCCAGTAATCCATGGGGGGACGGCACAGATACGCAGTATTTT.

In nucleotides, the CDR3 is TGTGCTAGTGGATCTGACAGGCAACGGGGGCCCCAGCATTTT. As protein: CASGSDRQRGPQHF. The chain recombines TRBV12-5 with TRBJ1-5; D may be TRBD1 (6 bases). Trimming removed 6 bases from V and 9 bases from J, with 18 bases in between. The length of the CDR3 is 14 residues. CDR1 is LGHNT and CDR2 is FRNRAP in the germline V gene.

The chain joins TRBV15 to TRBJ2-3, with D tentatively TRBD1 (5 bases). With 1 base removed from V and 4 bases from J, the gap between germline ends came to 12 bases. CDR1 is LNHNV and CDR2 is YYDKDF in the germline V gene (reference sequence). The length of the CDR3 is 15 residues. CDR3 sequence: CATSRVLVGADTQYF. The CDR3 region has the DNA TGTGCCACCAGCAGAGTCCTGGTAGGGGCAGATACGCAGTATTTT.

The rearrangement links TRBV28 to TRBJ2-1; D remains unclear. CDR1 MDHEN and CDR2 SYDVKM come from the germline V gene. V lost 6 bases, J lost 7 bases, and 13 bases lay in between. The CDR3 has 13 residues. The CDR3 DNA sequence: TGTGCCAGCAGCCTTATAACACGAAATGAGCAGTTCTTC. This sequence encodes CASSLITRNEQFF.

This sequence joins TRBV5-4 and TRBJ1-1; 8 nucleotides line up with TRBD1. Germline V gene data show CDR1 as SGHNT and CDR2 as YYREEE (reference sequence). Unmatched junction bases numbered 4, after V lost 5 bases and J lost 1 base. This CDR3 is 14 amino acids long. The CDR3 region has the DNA TGTGCCAGCAGGGCCGGGACAGGGAACACTGAAGCTTTCTTT. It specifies CASRAGTGNTEAFF.

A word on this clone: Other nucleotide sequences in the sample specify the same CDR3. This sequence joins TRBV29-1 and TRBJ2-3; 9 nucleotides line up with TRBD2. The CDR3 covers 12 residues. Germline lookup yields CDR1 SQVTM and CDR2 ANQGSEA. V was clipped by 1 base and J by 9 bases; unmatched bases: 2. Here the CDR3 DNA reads TGCAGCGTTGAAGGCGGGGGGGGGACGCAGTATTTT. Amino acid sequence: CSVEGGGGTQYF.

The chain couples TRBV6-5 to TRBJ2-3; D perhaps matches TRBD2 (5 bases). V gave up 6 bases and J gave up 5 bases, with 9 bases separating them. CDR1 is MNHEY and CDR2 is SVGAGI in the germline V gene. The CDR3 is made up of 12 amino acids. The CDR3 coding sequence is TGTGCCAGCAGGTCACTAGTAGATACGCAGTATTTT. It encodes CASRSLVDTQYF.

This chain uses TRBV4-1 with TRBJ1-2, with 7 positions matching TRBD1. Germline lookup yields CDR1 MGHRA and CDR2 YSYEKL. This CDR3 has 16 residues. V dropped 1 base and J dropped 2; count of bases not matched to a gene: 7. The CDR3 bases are TGCGCCAGCAGCCAAGCGGGGAAGGGGGCGAACTATGGCTACACCTTC. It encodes CASSQAGKGANYGYTF.

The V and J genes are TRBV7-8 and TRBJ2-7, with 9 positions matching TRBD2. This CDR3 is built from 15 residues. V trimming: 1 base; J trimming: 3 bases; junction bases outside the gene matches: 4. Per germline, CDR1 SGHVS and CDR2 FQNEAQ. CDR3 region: CASSLGAGGDYEQYV. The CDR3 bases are TGTGCCAGCAGCTTAGGTGCGGGGGGGGACTACGAGCAGTACGTC.

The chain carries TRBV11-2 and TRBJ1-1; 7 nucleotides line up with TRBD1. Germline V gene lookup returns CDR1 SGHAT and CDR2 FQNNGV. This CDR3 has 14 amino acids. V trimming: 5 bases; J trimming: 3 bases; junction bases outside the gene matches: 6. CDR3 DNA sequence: TGTGCCAGCAGCAAACAGGGGTGGGACACTGAAGCTTTCTTT. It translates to CASSKQGWDTEAFF.

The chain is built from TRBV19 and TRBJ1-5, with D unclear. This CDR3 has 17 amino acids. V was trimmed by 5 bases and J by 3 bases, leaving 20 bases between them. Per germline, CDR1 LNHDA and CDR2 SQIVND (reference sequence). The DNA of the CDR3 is TGTGCCAGTAGTGCCCCTCCCTGGGAGTTGTACAATCAGCCCCAGCATTTT. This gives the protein CASSAPPWELYNQPQHF.

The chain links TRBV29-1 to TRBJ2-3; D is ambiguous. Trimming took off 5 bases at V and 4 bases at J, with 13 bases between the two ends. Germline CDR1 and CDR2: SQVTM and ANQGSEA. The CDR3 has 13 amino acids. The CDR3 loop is CSVFWVMADTQYF. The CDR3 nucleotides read TGCAGCGTTTTTTGGGTAATGGCAGATACGCAGTATTTT.

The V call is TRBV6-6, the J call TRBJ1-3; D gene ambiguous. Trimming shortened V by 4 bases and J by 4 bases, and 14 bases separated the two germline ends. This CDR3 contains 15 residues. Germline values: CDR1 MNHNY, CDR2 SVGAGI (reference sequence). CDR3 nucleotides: TGTGCCAGCAGTTTCCCCCTAAAGCGGGGAAACACCATATATTTT. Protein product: CASSFPLKRGNTIYF.

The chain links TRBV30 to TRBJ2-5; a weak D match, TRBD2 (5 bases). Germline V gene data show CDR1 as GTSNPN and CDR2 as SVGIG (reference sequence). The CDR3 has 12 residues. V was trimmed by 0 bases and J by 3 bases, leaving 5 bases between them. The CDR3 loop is CAWSVAEETQYF. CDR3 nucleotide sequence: TGTGCCTGGAGTGTAGCGGAAGAGACCCAGTACTTC. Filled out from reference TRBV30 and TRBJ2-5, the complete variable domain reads SQTIHQWPATLVQPVGSPLSLECTVEGTSNPNLYWYRQAAGRGLQLLFYSVGIGQISSEVPQNLSASRPQDRQFILSSKKLLLSDSGFYLCAWSVAEETQYFGPGTRLLVL.

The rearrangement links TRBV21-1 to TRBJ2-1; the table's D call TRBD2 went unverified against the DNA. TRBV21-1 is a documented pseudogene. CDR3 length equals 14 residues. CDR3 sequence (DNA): TGTCCAAAACCAACTAGCGGGCTCCACAATGAGCAGTTCTTC. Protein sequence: CPKPTSGLHNEQFF.

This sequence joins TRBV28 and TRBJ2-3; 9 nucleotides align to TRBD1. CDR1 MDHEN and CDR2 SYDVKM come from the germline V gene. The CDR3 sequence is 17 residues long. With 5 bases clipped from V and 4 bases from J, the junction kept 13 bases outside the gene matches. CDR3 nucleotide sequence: TGTGCCAGCAGTCTTACGGCCGGGACAGGGATTTCAGATACGCAGTATTTT. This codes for CASSLTAGTGISDTQYF.

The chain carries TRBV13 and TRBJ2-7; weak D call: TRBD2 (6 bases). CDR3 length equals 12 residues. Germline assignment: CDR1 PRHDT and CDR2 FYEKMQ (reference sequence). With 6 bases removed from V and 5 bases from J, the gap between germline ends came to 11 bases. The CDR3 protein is CASSPTSHEQYF. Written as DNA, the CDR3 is TGTGCCAGCAGTCCGACTAGTCACGAGCAGTACTTC. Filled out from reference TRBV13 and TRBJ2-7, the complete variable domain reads AAGVIQSPRHLIKEKRETATLKCYPIPRHDTVYWYQQGPGQDPQFLISFYEKMQSDKGSIPDRFSAQQFSDYHSELNMSSLELGDSALYFCASSPTSHEQYFGPGTRLTVT.

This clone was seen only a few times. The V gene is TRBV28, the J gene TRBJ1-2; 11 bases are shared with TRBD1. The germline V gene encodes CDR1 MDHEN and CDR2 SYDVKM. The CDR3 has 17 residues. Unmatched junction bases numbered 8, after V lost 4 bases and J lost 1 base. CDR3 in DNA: TGTGCCAGCAGTTCCGGACAGGGGGCGTGGGATAACTATGGCTACACCTTC. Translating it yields CASSSGQGAWDNYGYTF.

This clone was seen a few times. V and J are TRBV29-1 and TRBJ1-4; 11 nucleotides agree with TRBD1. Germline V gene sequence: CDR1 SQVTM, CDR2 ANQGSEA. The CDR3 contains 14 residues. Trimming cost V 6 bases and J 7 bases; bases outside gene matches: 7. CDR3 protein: CSVRTGGLGEKLFF. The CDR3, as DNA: TGCAGCGTGAGGACAGGGGGCTTAGGTGAAAAACTGTTTTTT.

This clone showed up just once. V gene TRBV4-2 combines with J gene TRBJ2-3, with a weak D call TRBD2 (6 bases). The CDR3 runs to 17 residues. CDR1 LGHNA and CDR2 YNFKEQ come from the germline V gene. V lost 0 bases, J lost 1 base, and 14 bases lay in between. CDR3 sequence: CASSQDFRLVGTDTQYF. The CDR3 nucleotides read TGTGCCAGCAGCCAAGATTTCAGACTAGTGGGCACAGATACGCAGTATTTT.

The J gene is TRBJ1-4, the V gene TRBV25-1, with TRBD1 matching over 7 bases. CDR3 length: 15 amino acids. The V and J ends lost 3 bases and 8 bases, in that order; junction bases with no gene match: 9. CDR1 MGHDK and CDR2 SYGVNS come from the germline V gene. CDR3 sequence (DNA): TGTGCCAGCAGTGACTGGTACAGGGGTGTAGAAAAACTGTTTTTT. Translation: CASSDWYRGVEKLFF.

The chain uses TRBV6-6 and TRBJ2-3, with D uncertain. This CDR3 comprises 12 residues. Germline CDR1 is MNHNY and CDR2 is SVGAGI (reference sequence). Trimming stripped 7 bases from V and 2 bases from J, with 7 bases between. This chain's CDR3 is CASTPFTDTQYF. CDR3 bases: TGTGCCAGCACTCCCTTCACAGATACGCAGTATTTT.

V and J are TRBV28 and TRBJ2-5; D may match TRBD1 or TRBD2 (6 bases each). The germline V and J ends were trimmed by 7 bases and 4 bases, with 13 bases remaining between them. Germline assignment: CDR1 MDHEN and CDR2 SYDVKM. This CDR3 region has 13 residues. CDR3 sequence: CASNPRGAETQYF. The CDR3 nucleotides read TGTGCCAGCAATCCGAGGGGGGCAGAGACCCAGTACTTC. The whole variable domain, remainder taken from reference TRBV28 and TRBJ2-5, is DVKVTQSSRYLVKRTGEKVFLECVQDMDHENMFWYRQDPGLGLRLIYFSYDVKMKEKGDIPEGYSVSREKKERFSLILESASTNQTSMYLCASNPRGAETQYFGPGTRLLVL.